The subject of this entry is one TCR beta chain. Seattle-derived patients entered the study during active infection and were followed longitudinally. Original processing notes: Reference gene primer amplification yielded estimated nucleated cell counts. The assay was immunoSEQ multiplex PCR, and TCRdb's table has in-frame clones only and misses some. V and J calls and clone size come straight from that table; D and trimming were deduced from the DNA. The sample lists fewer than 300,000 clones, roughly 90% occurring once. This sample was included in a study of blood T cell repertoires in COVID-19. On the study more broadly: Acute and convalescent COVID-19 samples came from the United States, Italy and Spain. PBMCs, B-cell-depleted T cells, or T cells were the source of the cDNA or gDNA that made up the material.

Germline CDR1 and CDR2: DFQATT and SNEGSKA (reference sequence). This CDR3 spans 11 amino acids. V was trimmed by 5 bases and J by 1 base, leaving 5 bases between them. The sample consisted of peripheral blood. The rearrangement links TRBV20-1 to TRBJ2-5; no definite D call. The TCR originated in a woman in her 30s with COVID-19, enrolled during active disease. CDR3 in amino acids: CSALLQETQYF. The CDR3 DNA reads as TGCAGTGCTCTTCTCCAAGAGACCCAGTACTTC.